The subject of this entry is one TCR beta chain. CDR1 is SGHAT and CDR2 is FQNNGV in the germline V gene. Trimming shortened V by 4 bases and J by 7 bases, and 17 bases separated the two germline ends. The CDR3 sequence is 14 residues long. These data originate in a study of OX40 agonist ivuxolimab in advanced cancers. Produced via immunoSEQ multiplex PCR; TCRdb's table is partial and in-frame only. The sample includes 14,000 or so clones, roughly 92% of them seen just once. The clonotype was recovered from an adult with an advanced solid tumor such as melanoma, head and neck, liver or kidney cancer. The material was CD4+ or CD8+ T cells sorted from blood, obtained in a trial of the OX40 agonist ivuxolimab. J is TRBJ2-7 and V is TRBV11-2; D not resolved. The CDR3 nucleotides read TGTGCCAGCAGCTCGGTGGGTCTTCGGTGGGAGCAGTACTTC. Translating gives CASSSVGLRWEQYF. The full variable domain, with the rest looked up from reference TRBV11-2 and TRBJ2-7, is EAGVAQSPRYKIIEKRQSVAFWCNPISGHATLYWYQQILGQGPKLLIQFQNNGVVDDSQLPKDRFSAERLKGVDSTLKIQPAKLEDSAVYLCASSSVGLRWEQYFGPGTRLTVT.